This T cell receptor beta chain was profiled in a study of blood T cell repertoires in COVID-19. CDR1 and CDR2 from the germline V gene are SGDLS and YYNGEE. V was pared by 3 bases and J by 4 bases, with 13 bases between. The CDR3 extends over 14 amino acids. Per the original data handling: Estimation of nucleated cell counts relied on the amplification of reference gene primers. Libraries were prepared by immunoSEQ multiplex PCR; TCRdb keeps only in-frame clonotypes and omits some of them. For V, J and clone size, that table is used; D and trimming come from the DNA. The table records over 100,000 clones, approximately 88% of them present only once.

Source material: peripheral blood. The receptor was derived from a man between 45 and 60 years old with acute or convalescent COVID-19. V and J are TRBV9 and TRBJ1-1; D gene unclear. CDR3 DNA: TGTGCCAGCAGCGCTTACACGGGTGGCACTGAAGCTTTCTTT. Residues: CASSAYTGGTEAFF.